This T cell receptor (beta chain) was sequenced for a study of CD8 T cells in Susac syndrome. CDR3 length equals 18 residues. The V segment lost 3 bases and the J segment 2 bases; nucleotides outside the gene matches: 10. Germline lookup yields CDR1 MNHNS and CDR2 SASEGT. Study conclusions and caveats: The study acknowledged a relatively small number of individuals in its TCR sequencing and HLA analysis.

RNA totalling roughly 0.45 to 1 ug underwent reverse transcription with random hexamers. The amplification used immunoSEQ multiplex PCR on TCR beta CDR3; it spanned 54 Vbeta and 13 Jbeta. TCRdb re-derived calls from the immunoSEQ multiplex PCR reads in MiXCR, one entry per CDR3 protein. The top ten clones hold about 0.18% of a sample with some 140,000 distinct CDR3 sequences, around 95% of them seen once. Diagnostic criteria for definite or probable disease, in their recently defined form, were met by the patients with Susac syndrome. TEMRA cells underwent FACS enrichment and CD8+ and CD4+ T cells underwent negative isolation. With regard to this clonotype: The antigen is not known.

The TCR originated in a human donor with Susac syndrome. The chain employs TRBV6-1 and TRBJ2-1; 10 bases map to TRBD2. Sequenced input: CD8+ T cells from PBMCs. The CDR3 region has the DNA TGTGCCAGCAGTGATTTAGCGGGAGGTGGAAGGGCCTACAATGAGCAGTTCTTC. The encoded protein is CASSDLAGGGRAYNEQFF.